This T cell receptor (beta chain) was profiled in a study of blood T cell repertoires in COVID-19 (TCRdb year 2020). With regard to the full study: Collaborator samples came from the United States, Italy and Spain and covered acute and convalescent phases of COVID-19. The samples were drawn from two sources: the first 160 participants of the ongoing ImmuneRACE study, and 1,000 to 1,500 subjects contributed by 6 global collaborators. The repertoires were made available in a free public database intended to serve as a resource for research on the immune response to SARS-CoV-2. The sample metadata nearly always contained a de-identified subject ID, COVID-19 status, age in years and sex. The dataset comprised deeply sampled blood TCRbeta repertoires from subjects exposed to, actively infected with, or recovered from COVID-19. The prospective study material was composed of cDNA or gDNA derived from T cells, B-cell-depleted T cells, or PBMCs. Where available, HLA class I and class II types were obtained from metadata supplied by the sample provider rather than from assay-based typing.

Each collaborating institution followed its own protocols to collect whole blood in K2EDTA tubes. For TCRbeta analysis, collaborators shipped samples as frozen whole blood, isolated PBMCs, or DNA extracted from either of those sample types. TCRbeta CDR3 regions were amplified from genomic DNA using the immunoSEQ Assay, a bias-controlled multiplex PCR. On the authors' methods: Nucleated cell counts per sample were estimated from amplification of reference gene primers within the assay. To quantify the absolute abundance of each unique TCRbeta CDR3 rearrangement, sequence reads were collapsed and filtered. Productive Simpson clonality was computed per sample as the square root of Simpson's diversity index over productive rearrangements. TCRdb carries this immuneACCESS record with in-frame sequences only. Its versions omit some clonotypes, under half of them owing to an unresolved V gene in the studies checked, with the rest unexplained. For V, J and clone size, that table is used; D and trimming come from the DNA. This sample is represented by under 200,000 clones; roughly nine tenths of them were singletons. The top ten constitute approximately 21% of the sample.

About this clone itself: Its target antigen remains unknown. No much larger clonotype is one base removed from it; base qualities were not supplied.

General findings and caveats noted by the study authors: How much clinical and demographic metadata was included differed by source and by participant, and the metadata was provided uncurated.

The germline V gene gives CDR1 as SNHLY and CDR2 as FYNNEI. Its CDR3 holds 16 amino acids, cysteine through phenylalanine. Kept here is only the CDR3 DNA, which spans 48 bases and is read in frame from base 1. V drops 6 bases and J drops 0 bases, leaving 15 bases in between. The sample comprised peripheral blood. The TCR was taken from a man in his fifties or sixties with active or convalescent COVID-19. The chain is made from TRBV2 and TRBJ1-3; perhaps TRBD1 is the D gene, with 5 bases matching. CDR3 sequence: CASRGLDSLSGNTIYF. Here is the DNA: TGTGCCAGCAGGGGGCTAGACAGTCTCTCTGGAAACACCATATATTTT.